These T cell receptor beta chains were read from a single sample in a study of beta chain features in type 1 diabetes. TCRdb's table, derived via immunoSEQ multiplex PCR, lists solely in-frame clones and lacks some. Of some 290,000 clones in the sample, approximately 15% were seen once. Sequencing was carried out using naive CD4+ T cells from blood. Every receptor here comes from a man in his thirties or forties with type 1 diabetes. Each CDR3 is given with its conserved first and last residue. The order of the fields is V gene, D gene, J gene, clone size, CDR3 protein, CDR3 DNA. D genes are given only for firm matches. Expanded clones are given a class, and other clones once, few, many or no size at all.

>TRBV28|-|TRBJ2-7|few
CASSPAGPSYEQYF
TGTGCCAGCAGTCCGGCGGGACCTTCCTACGAGCAGTACTTC
>TRBV15|-|TRBJ1-5|-
CATSRDSGGLQHF
TGTGCCACCAGCAGAGATTCGGGGGGTCTCCAGCATTTT
>TRBV29-1|TRBD2|TRBJ2-1|-
CSVVKSGSFSYNEQFF
TGCAGCGTTGTAAAGAGCGGGAGTTTCTCCTACAATGAGCAGTTCTTC
>TRBV5-1|TRBD2|TRBJ2-1|few
CASSPLAGESYNEQFF
TGCGCCAGCAGCCCCTTAGCGGGGGAGAGCTACAATGAGCAGTTCTTC
>TRBV7-8|-|TRBJ2-2|few
CASSLGQWNTGELFF
TGTGCCAGCAGCTTAGGACAATGGAACACCGGGGAGCTGTTTTTT
>TRBV7-9|-|TRBJ2-4|few
CASSLAVGRVNIQYF
TGTGCCAGCAGCTTAGCGGTTGGCAGGGTTAACATTCAGTACTTC
>TRBV20-1|-|TRBJ2-1|few
CSALWGDEQFF
TGCAGTGCCCTTTGGGGGGATGAGCAGTTCTTC
>TRBV6-5|-|TRBJ2-1|few
CASSPTGNSYNEQFF
TGTGCCAGCAGTCCTACAGGGAACTCCTACAATGAGCAGTTCTTC
>TRBV28|TRBD2|TRBJ2-1|few
CASRSTSGRRDEQFF
TGTGCCAGCAGGTCGACTAGCGGGAGAAGGGATGAGCAGTTCTTC
>TRBV7-6|-|TRBJ2-5|-
CASSPQSRETQYF
TGTGCCAGCAGCCCCCAAAGCCGGGAGACCCAGTACTTC
>TRBV18|-|TRBJ1-1|-
CASSPTLGSTEAFF
TGTGCCAGCTCACCGACCCTCGGGAGCACTGAAGCTTTCTTT
>TRBV9|TRBD2|TRBJ2-3|few
CASSETLRTSGSTDTQYF
TGTGCCAGCAGTGAAACACTCCGGACTAGCGGGAGCACAGATACGCAGTATTTT
>TRBV7-9|TRBD2|TRBJ2-3|-
CASSPRLAGWGTDTQYF
TGTGCCAGCAGCCCACGCCTAGCGGGATGGGGCACAGATACGCAGTATTTT
>TRBV27|-|TRBJ2-3|-
CASSRWGVSTDTQYF
TGTGCCAGCAGTCGTTGGGGGGTTAGCACAGATACGCAGTATTTT
>TRBV9|-|TRBJ2-1|few
CASSVAGQGSYNEQFF
TGTGCCAGCAGCGTAGCAGGGCAGGGCTCCTACAATGAGCAGTTCTTC
>TRBV19|TRBD2|TRBJ2-7|-
CASSLLAGYEQYF
TGTGCCAGTAGTTTACTAGCGGGCTACGAGCAGTACTTC
>TRBV29-1|-|TRBJ1-1|-
CSVERQPWTEAFF
TGCAGCGTTGAGAGACAGCCTTGGACTGAAGCTTTCTTT
>TRBV28|-|TRBJ1-2|few
CASSMMQVYGYTF
TGTGCCAGCAGCATGATGCAGGTCTATGGCTACACCTTC
>TRBV9|TRBD1|TRBJ1-2|few
CASSVDGQGLSYTF
TGTGCCAGCAGCGTAGATGGACAGGGATTGAGCTACACCTTC
>TRBV2|-|TRBJ2-3|-
CASTPSTDTQYF
TGTGCCAGCACTCCTAGCACAGATACGCAGTATTTT
>TRBV6-6|TRBD2|TRBJ2-4|few
CASTLGLAGENIQYF
TGTGCCAGCACCCTCGGACTAGCGGGTGAAAACATTCAGTACTTC
>TRBV15|TRBD1|TRBJ1-3|-
CATSRDRTGGFGYTIYF
TGTGCCACCAGCAGAGATCGTACAGGGGGTTTTGGATACACCATATATTTT
>TRBV18|-|TRBJ2-2|-
CASSGQGNTGELFF
TGTGCCAGCTCTGGCCAGGGAAACACCGGGGAGCTGTTTTTT
>TRBV9|TRBD2|TRBJ2-1|-
CASSVGRLAGPNEQFF
TGTGCCAGCAGCGTAGGAAGGCTAGCGGGACCCAATGAGCAGTTCTTC
>TRBV5-4|TRBD2|TRBJ2-7|few
CASSLAGGRGYEQYF
TGTGCCAGCAGCTTGGCCGGCGGGAGAGGGTACGAGCAGTACTTC
>TRBV7-9|-|TRBJ2-1|-
CASRQPGQTGVNEQFF
TGTGCCAGCAGACAACCGGGACAAACAGGAGTCAATGAGCAGTTCTTC